This TCR beta chain comes out of a study of human T cells and chemical hapten exposure. Study outcomes and limitations: Patch test score tracked positively with PT1 expanded TCR counts. Compared with pre-sensitization or healthy control sets, expanded TCRs clustered more.

About this clonotype itself: Its antigen is undetermined.

TCRdb redid the calling of the RACE reads with MiXCR, one entry per CDR3 protein. The sample includes over 65,000 distinct CDR3 sequences, about 10% of them seen just once. Regarding time point: patch test 1, 2 weeks after DPC sensitization. Treatment of the sample: therapeutic diphenylcyclopropenone sensitization with weekly scalp DPC. The sample was whole blood, taken in connection with sensitization to the hapten diphenylcyclopropenone (DPC). The sequence derives from a woman between 45 and 65 years old with alopecia areata. Some clones in this sample may be carry-over from other donors' samples.

The CDR3 reads CASSLDDTRFWFF. DNA of the CDR3: TGTGCCAGCAGCTTAGACGACACTCGGTTTTGGTTCTTC. This sequence joins TRBV7-2 and TRBJ2-1; D remains unclear. The V end lost 1 base, the J end lost 15 bases, and 16 bases lay between the germline ends. CDR1 and CDR2 (germline): SGHTA, FQGNSA. CDR3 size: 13 residues.